These T cell receptor beta chains were read from a single sample in a study of cytomegalovirus exposure and HLA in healthy donors. Clones were sequenced by immunoSEQ multiplex PCR, and TCRdb holds only the in-frame ones, with some missing. Here the sample spans 90,000 or so clones, about 69% being singletons. The material sequenced was PBMCs. These receptors were obtained from a man aged 55-75 years in good health and CMV-seronegative. The CDR3 runs from the conserved cysteine through the conserved F or W. Each record gives: J gene, clone size, V gene, D gene, CDR3 DNA, CDR3 protein. D genes are given only for firm matches. For some rows the clone size is stated as once, few or many, or as a class when expanded; others skip it.

TRBJ2-2,NA,TRBV6-5,NA,TGTGCCAGCAGTGATTGGGCAGTCGGGGAGCTGTTTTTT,CASSDWAVGELFF
TRBJ2-7,NA,TRBV5-1,TRBD2,TGCGCCAGCAGCAAGCCGACTAGCGGGGGGCCTATGGACGAGCAGTACTTC,CASSKPTSGGPMDEQYF
TRBJ1-1,NA,TRBV5-1,TRBD1,TGCGCCAGCAGCCCGGGACAGGGGACGAGGGCTACTGAAGCTTTCTTT,CASSPGQGTRATEAFF
TRBJ1-4,NA,TRBV4-2,NA,TGTGCCAGCAGCCAATCCCTGACAGCAACTAATGAAAAACTGTTTTTT,CASSQSLTATNEKLFF
TRBJ2-1,NA,TRBV11-3,TRBD1,TGTGCCAGCAGCAAGGGACAGGGGGAGCAGTTCTTC,CASSKGQGEQFF
TRBJ2-3,NA,TRBV5-1,TRBD2,TGCGCCAGCAGCCGGGGGGCTAGCGGGGCTAACACAGATACGCAGTATTTT,CASSRGASGANTDTQYF
TRBJ2-1,few,TRBV5-4,TRBD2,TGTGCCAGCAGCTTTTGGGGGACTAGCGGATACAATGAGCAGTTCTTC,CASSFWGTSGYNEQFF
TRBJ2-7,NA,TRBV4-1,TRBD2,TGCGCCAGCAGCCCGACTAGCGGGGCCTACGAGCAGTACTTC,CASSPTSGAYEQYF
TRBJ1-5,once,TRBV2,NA,TGTGCCAGCAGTGAAGCGCGGGGGGCTGGGCAGCCCCAGCATTTT,CASSEARGAGQPQHF
TRBJ1-2,NA,TRBV5-1,NA,TGCGCCAGCAGCTTGGAAATACTTACTAACTATGGCTACACCTTC,CASSLEILTNYGYTF
TRBJ1-3,NA,TRBV6-5,NA,TGTGCCAGCAGTTACTCGCGGCCGCTGGCTGGAAACGCCATATATTTT,CASSYSRPLAGNAIYF
TRBJ2-3,NA,TRBV12-5,NA,TGTGCTAGTGGCCCAAGCACAGATACGCAGTATTTT,CASGPSTDTQYF
TRBJ1-2,NA,TRBV2,NA,TGTGCCAGCAGGGACAGAAACTATGGCTACACCTTC,CASRDRNYGYTF
TRBJ1-1,once,TRBV4-2,NA,TGTGCCAGCAGCTTTCAGGGAGGCACTGAAGCTTTCTTT,CASSFQGGTEAFF
TRBJ1-2,few,TRBV6-1,NA,TGTGCCAGCAGTGAACTTGGCAGGGTCTATGGCTACACCTTC,CASSELGRVYGYTF
TRBJ1-1,NA,TRBV15,NA,TGTGCCACCAGCAGAGCGTCGACGGGAGCCGAAGCTTTCTTT,CATSRASTGAEAFF
TRBJ2-1,NA,TRBV27,NA,TGTGCCAGCAGTTGGTCGTATAAGGAGAGCTCCTACAATGAGCAGTTCTTC,CASSWSYKESSYNEQFF
TRBJ1-1,NA,TRBV7-9,NA,TGTTCCAGCAGCCGACGGGGGGGACTTATTGTGAACACTGAAGCTTTCTTT,CSSSRRGGLIVNTEAFF
TRBJ1-5,NA,TRBV6-6,NA,TGTGCCAGCAGTTACAACTCCAATCAGCCCCAGCATTTT,CASSYNSNQPQHF
TRBJ1-2,once,TRBV18,NA,TGTGCCAGCTCACCACTTGAGAGGGCGACCTATGGCTACACCTTC,CASSPLERATYGYTF
TRBJ2-2,NA,TRBV7-8,TRBD2,TGTGCCAGCACCGACGGGGGGACCGGGGAGCTGTTTTTT,CASTDGGTGELFF
TRBJ1-5,NA,TRBV4-2,NA,TGTGCCAGCAGCCAAGATCAGGGAAATCAGCCCCAGCATTTT,CASSQDQGNQPQHF